Listed here are 15 T cell receptor beta chains from one sample, sequenced in a study of Ad26.COV2.S vaccination and SARS-CoV-2 variants. The data were produced by immunoSEQ multiplex PCR, yet TCRdb's version contains in-frame clones alone and is incomplete. Of fewer than 400,000 clones listed, 90% were seen once; the top ten hold about 5%. Described treatment: 15 to 20 received Ad26.COV2.S at low or high dose, single or two shots; roughly five received placebo; per-sample allocation not given. Sampling occurred on day 63 after the first vaccine or placebo injection. This specimen was peripheral blood, taken in a trial of Ad26.COV2.S vaccine versus placebo. These receptors originate from a person aged 18-65 years who received the Ad26.COV2.S COVID-19 vaccine or a placebo.

The table lists this clone with a few counts. This chain joins TRBV5-4 and TRBJ1-3, with 10 bases fitting TRBD1. Per the germline V gene, CDR1 is SGHNT and CDR2 is YYREEE (reference sequence). J was trimmed by 0 bases and V by 2 bases; bases with no gene match: 2. CDR3 length: 16 amino acids. The CDR3 here is CASSFGQGGSGNTIYF. Here the CDR3 DNA reads TGTGCCAGCAGCTTCGGACAGGGGGGCTCTGGAAACACCATATATTTT.

This clone was detected once. The junction and the germline gene differ at one end; a read error may be behind it. The rearrangement links TRBV11-3 to TRBJ2-1, with D hard to call. This CDR3 is 11 amino acids long. From germline, CDR1 is SGHNT and CDR2 YENEEA. CDR3 in DNA: TGTGCCAGCAGCCTAGACACCCAGCAGTTCTTC. It codes for CASSLDTQQFF.

This chain links TRBV5-1 with TRBJ1-4; perhaps TRBD1 as D (6 bases). Germline CDR1 reads SGHRS; CDR2 reads YFSETQ. This CDR3 comprises 15 residues. With 0 bases removed from V and 3 bases from J, the gap between germline ends came to 9 bases. CDR3 sequence reads: CASSLGTVSNEKLFF. In DNA, the CDR3 is TGCGCCAGCAGCTTGGGGACAGTATCTAATGAAAAACTGTTTTTT.

This chain joins TRBV7-9 and TRBJ2-1; TRBD1 agrees at 7 bases. The CDR3 length is 16 residues. Germline V CDR1 and CDR2: SEHNR, FQNEAQ (reference sequence). Trimming took 5 bases from V and 4 from J; bases not matched to a gene: 11. The CDR3 nucleotides read TGTGCCAGCAGCCCCCCCGACAGGGATTTATACAATGAGCAGTTCTTC. Translating gives CASSPPDRDLYNEQFF.

In its sample, this clone was seen a few times. The chain has TRBV6-5 and TRBJ2-1; D might be TRBD1 (8 bases). V was pared by 5 bases and J by 7 bases, with 15 bases between. The V gene's germline CDR1 is MNHEY and CDR2 SVGAGI. The CDR3 has 14 residues. The CDR3 reads CASSPLQGGNEQFF. Written as DNA, the CDR3 is TGTGCCAGCAGTCCTTTACAGGGGGGGAATGAGCAGTTCTTC.

The sample holds one count of this clone. Other DNA sequences from this sample encode an identical CDR3 as well. The chain has TRBV9 and TRBJ1-1; D is undetermined. Trimming stripped 0 bases from V and 2 bases from J, with 8 bases between. The CDR3 runs 14 residues. Germline values: CDR1 SGDLS, CDR2 YYNGEE. Here the CDR3 DNA reads TGTGCCAGCAGCGTAGCCCCCGAAAACACTGAAGCTTTCTTT. Amino acid sequence: CASSVAPENTEAFF.

The V and J genes are TRBV7-3 and TRBJ1-1, with D possibly TRBD1 on 6 matching bases. There are 15 residues in the CDR3. Trimming cost V 6 bases and J 7 bases, with 21 bases left between them. Germline CDR1 reads SGHTA; CDR2 reads FQGTGA. CDR3 region: CASSRPQTGLLEAFF. Here the CDR3 DNA reads TGTGCCAGCAGTCGTCCACAAACAGGGCTGCTTGAAGCTTTCTTT.

This sequence joins TRBV27 and TRBJ2-5; no firm D call. Deletions cut 4 bases from V and 2 bases from J, with 8 bases between. This CDR3 contains 13 residues. Germline loops: CDR1 MNHEY, CDR2 SMNVEV (reference sequence). The CDR3 nucleotides are TGTGCCAGCAGTTCGGAACTGCAAGAGACCCAGTACTTC. Its translation: CASSSELQETQYF.

V gene TRBV11-3 combines with J gene TRBJ2-1; D gene unclear. The V end was cut by 4 bases, the J end by 4 bases, with 17 bases between. The germline gives CDR1 SGHNT, CDR2 YENEEA. The CDR3 totals 16 residues. This CDR3 is CASSSRLGGPYNEQFF. The CDR3 DNA sequence: TGTGCCAGCAGCTCCCGACTGGGCGGCCCGTACAATGAGCAGTTCTTC.

The rearrangement uses TRBV4-3 and TRBJ1-4; D call uncertain. This CDR3 spans 14 amino acids. Per germline, CDR1 LGHNA and CDR2 YSLEER. V was cut by 1 base and J by 8 bases, with 11 bases left in between. CDR3 loop: CASSQVPYAEKLFF. CDR3 nucleotide sequence: TGCGCCAGCAGCCAAGTGCCCTATGCGGAAAAACTGTTTTTT.

This clone is a singleton in its sample. The chain couples TRBV2 to TRBJ2-1; 10 positions match TRBD2. Germline lookup yields CDR1 SNHLY and CDR2 FYNNEI. CDR3 length equals 14 residues. Trimming cost V 7 bases and J 5 bases; bases outside gene matches: 5. CDR3 sequence (DNA): TGTGCCAGCACGCCGGGACTAGCGAACAATGAGCAGTTCTTC. Protein: CASTPGLANNEQFF.

V and J are TRBV6-5 and TRBJ1-6, with TRBD1 as a possible D gene (6 bases). CDR3 length: 15 residues. The germline V gene encodes CDR1 MNHEY and CDR2 SVGAGI. The V and J ends lost 6 bases and 7 bases respectively, with 16 bases between them. CDR3 amino acids: CASRSADRPNSPLHF. Written as DNA, the CDR3 is TGTGCCAGCAGGTCAGCGGACAGACCCAATTCACCCCTCCACTTT.

The V gene is TRBV6-6, the J gene TRBJ2-3, with TRBD1 matching over 10 bases. CDR1 MNHNY and CDR2 SVGAGI come from the germline V gene (reference sequence). There are 16 residues in the CDR3. V was pared by 5 bases and J by 3 bases, with 8 bases of the junction left unmatched. The CDR3 region has the DNA TGTGCCAGCAGTCCCCGGGAGGGACAGGGGACAGATACGCAGTATTTT. This encodes CASSPREGQGTDTQYF.

V gene TRBV6-5 combines with J gene TRBJ2-7; possible D gene TRBD2, 5 bases. In germline, CDR1 is MNHEY, CDR2 SVGAGI. Trimming shortened V by 8 bases and J by 2 bases, and 13 bases separated the two germline ends. CDR3 size: 13 residues. The CDR3 DNA reads TGTGCCAGCTTAACCAAGCGGCCCTACGAGCAGTACTTC. Translation: CASLTKRPYEQYF.

This chain joins TRBV2 and TRBJ2-3; D might be TRBD1 (6 bases). V lost 2 bases and J lost 6, with 21 bases in between. The germline V gene has CDR1 SNHLY and CDR2 FYNNEI. The CDR3 loop spans 17 amino acids. This chain's CDR3 is CASSEWTEGIDEDTQYF. CDR3 DNA sequence: TGTGCCAGCAGTGAATGGACAGAGGGTATTGACGAGGATACGCAGTATTTT.